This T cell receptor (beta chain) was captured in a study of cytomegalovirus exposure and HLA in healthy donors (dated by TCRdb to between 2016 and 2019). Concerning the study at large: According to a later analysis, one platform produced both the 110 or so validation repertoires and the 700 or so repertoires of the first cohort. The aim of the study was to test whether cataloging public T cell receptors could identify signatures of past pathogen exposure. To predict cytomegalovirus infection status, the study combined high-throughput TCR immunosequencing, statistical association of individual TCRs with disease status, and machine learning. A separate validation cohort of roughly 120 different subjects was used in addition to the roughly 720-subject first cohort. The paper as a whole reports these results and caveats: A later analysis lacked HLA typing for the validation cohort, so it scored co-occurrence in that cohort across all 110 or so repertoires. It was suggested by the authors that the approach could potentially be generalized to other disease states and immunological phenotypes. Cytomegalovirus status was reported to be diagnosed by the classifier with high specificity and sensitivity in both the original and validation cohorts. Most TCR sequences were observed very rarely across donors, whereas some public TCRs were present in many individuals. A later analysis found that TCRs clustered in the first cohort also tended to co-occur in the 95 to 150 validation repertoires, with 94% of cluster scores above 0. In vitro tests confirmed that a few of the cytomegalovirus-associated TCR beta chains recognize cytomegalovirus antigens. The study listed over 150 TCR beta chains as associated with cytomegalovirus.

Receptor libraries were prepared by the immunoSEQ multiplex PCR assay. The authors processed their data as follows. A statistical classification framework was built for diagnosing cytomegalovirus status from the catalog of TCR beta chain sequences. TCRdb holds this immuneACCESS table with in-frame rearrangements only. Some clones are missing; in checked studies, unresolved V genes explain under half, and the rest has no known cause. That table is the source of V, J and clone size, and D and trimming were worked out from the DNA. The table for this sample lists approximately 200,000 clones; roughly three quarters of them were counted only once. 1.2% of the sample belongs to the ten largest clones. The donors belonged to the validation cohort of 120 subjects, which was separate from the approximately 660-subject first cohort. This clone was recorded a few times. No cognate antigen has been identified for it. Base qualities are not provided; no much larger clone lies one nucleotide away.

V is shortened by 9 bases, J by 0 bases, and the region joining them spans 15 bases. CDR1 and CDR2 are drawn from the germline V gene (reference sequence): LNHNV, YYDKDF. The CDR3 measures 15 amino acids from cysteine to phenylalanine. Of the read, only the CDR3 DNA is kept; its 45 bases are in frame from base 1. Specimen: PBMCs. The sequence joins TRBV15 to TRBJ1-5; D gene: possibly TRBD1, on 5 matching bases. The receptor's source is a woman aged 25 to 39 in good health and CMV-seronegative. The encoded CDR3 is CATGRGRDSNQPQHF. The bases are TGTGCCACGGGTAGGGGCAGGGATAGCAATCAGCCCCAGCATTTT.